These T cell receptor beta chains were read from a single sample in a study of blood T cell repertoires in COVID-19. The data were produced by immunoSEQ multiplex PCR, yet TCRdb's version contains in-frame clones alone and is incomplete. The table lists around 170,000 clones, roughly three quarters of them singletons, with 10% to 15% in the top ten. Sequencing was carried out using peripheral blood. These TCRs come from a woman aged 80 or over with COVID-19, enrolled during active disease. Each CDR3 is given with its conserved first and last residue. D genes are given only for firm matches. Only some rows state a clone size, as once, few, many or a class for expanded clones.

V gene,clone size,D gene,J gene,CDR3 DNA,CDR3 protein
TRBV3-1/TRBV3-2,-,-,TRBJ2-7,TGTGCCAGCAGCCAAGATGACTTTTCCTCCTACGAGCAGTACTTC,CASSQDDFSSYEQYF
TRBV13,-,TRBD2,TRBJ2-1,TGTGCCAGCAGCTCCAGCGGGAGTGGGGACAATGAGCAGTTCTTC,CASSSSGSGDNEQFF
TRBV30,-,-,TRBJ1-1,TGTGCCTGGGGGACTATCCTGAACACTGAAGCTTTCTTT,CAWGTILNTEAFF
TRBV2,-,-,TRBJ1-2,TGTGCCAGCAGTGATATGGCCACCTATGGCTACACCTTC,CASSDMATYGYTF
TRBV6-2/TRBV6-3,-,-,TRBJ1-1,TGTGCCAGCAGTCGACCCGGAGCGAACACTGAAGCTTTCTTT,CASSRPGANTEAFF
TRBV24-1,-,-,TRBJ2-5,TGTGCCACCATAGAAGAGACCCAGTACTTC,CATIEETQYF
TRBV2,-,TRBD1,TRBJ2-7,TGTGCCAGCAACAGACAGGGGGCACACGAGCAGTACTTC,CASNRQGAHEQYF
TRBV7-9,-,-,TRBJ2-7,TGTGCCAGCAGCTTGGGGCAGGGTCCAACCTACGAGCAGTACTTC,CASSLGQGPTYEQYF
TRBV4-3,-,-,TRBJ1-6,TGCGCCAGCAGCCAAGAAATGGGAGGTTCACCCCTCCACTTT,CASSQEMGGSPLHF
TRBV4-3,-,TRBD1,TRBJ1-3,TGCGCCAGCAGCCAAGGGGCAGGGGGAGGAAACACCATATATTTT,CASSQGAGGGNTIYF
TRBV9,-,-,TRBJ1-2,TGTGCCAGCAGCGTAGGTGGTGCGGGCGGCTACACCTTC,CASSVGGAGGYTF
TRBV5-5,-,-,TRBJ2-7,TGTGCCAGCAGCTTGGAAGGGGGTGCAACCTACGAGCAGTACTTC,CASSLEGGATYEQYF
TRBV3-1/TRBV3-2,-,TRBD2,TRBJ2-7,TGTGCCAGCAGCCACACCGGGACTAGCGGGAGCAAGCAGTACTTC,CASSHTGTSGSKQYF
TRBV7-2,-,-,TRBJ1-2,TGTGCCAGCAGCTTAGCCCAGGTCGGCTACACCTTC,CASSLAQVGYTF
TRBV3-1/TRBV3-2,-,-,TRBJ1-3,TGTGCCAGCAGCCAAATACAGGCAGGAAACACCATATATTTT,CASSQIQAGNTIYF
TRBV11-3,-,-,TRBJ2-3,TGTGCCAGCAGCTTTGGGCCAGACGGGGGCACAGATACGCAGTATTTT,CASSFGPDGGTDTQYF
TRBV15,-,-,TRBJ2-7,TGTGCCACCAGCAAATTCAGGGACGAGCAGTACTTC,CATSKFRDEQYF
TRBV5-1,-,TRBD2,TRBJ2-7,TGCGCCAGCAGCTTGGTGGGACTAGCGGTGTCCTACGAGCAGTACTTC,CASSLVGLAVSYEQYF
TRBV12-5,few,-,TRBJ2-7,TGTGCTAGTGGGTTGACATCAGGAAACGAGCAGTACTTC,CASGLTSGNEQYF
TRBV15,-,-,TRBJ1-2,TGTGCCACCAGCACCGGAGGGGGGGAGAAATATGGCTACACCTTC,CATSTGGGEKYGYTF
TRBV6-1,-,-,TRBJ1-2,TGTGCCAGCAGTGAAGCGTCGGGTCTTTCGGGGAATGGCTACACCTTC,CASSEASGLSGNGYTF
TRBV18,-,TRBD1,TRBJ1-1,TGTGCCAGCTCACCCGATACAGGGGGCACTGAAGCTTTCTTT,CASSPDTGGTEAFF